This TCR beta chain was sequenced during a study of monozygotic twins with inflammatory bowel disease. TCRdb derives one entry per CDR3 protein from the 5' RACE reads, leaving out DNA. In total, the table holds roughly 100,000 distinct CDR3 sequences. The CDR3 spans 18 residues. The germline V gene encodes CDR1 SGHVS and CDR2 FQNEAQ. Whole blood that had not undergone T cell sorting provided the isolated total RNA. The chain recombines TRBV7-8 with TRBJ2-3; TCRdb reports TRBD2, a call that lacks DNA to check it against. Sequencing was carried out using blood. This sequence was found in a human donor with ulcerative colitis or Crohn's disease, or a healthy co-twin of an affected twin (not recorded which). CDR3: CASSSLTSGSKAPDTQYF.